This T cell receptor (beta chain) was recorded in a study of blood T cell repertoires in COVID-19. Study-wide background: COVID-19 samples, acute and convalescent, were from the United States, Italy and Spain. PBMCs, B-cell-depleted T cells, or T cells provided the cDNA or gDNA that made up the material.

Assay: immunoSEQ multiplex PCR; the TCRdb copy retains only in-frame clones and omits some. Here the sample spans about 230,000 clones, roughly 84% being singletons. The germline V and J ends were trimmed by 5 bases and 2 bases, with 12 bases remaining between them. Germline V lookup: CDR1 MNHEY, CDR2 SVGEGT. There are 14 residues in the CDR3. The sequencing sample was made of peripheral blood. V gene TRBV6-2 or TRBV6-3 combines with J gene TRBJ1-1; TRBD1 might be the D (5 bases). The sequence was collected from a woman aged 45-59 years with acute or convalescent COVID-19. CDR3 protein: CASSLGGPNTEAFF. The CDR3 nucleotides read TGTGCCAGCAGTCTGGGGGGACCCAACACTGAAGCTTTCTTT.